This T cell receptor (beta chain) was identified in a study of shared clonotypes between healthy human individuals. Study in general: The people who gave samples were a couple of women and a few men aged 18 to 49.

As regards this clone: Its antigen is still unknown.

The donor population consisted of healthy HIV-negative adults with no recent acute infections or vaccinations. The CDR3 runs to 15 residues. With 3 bases clipped from V and 7 bases from J, the junction kept 11 bases outside the gene matches. CDR1 and CDR2 (germline): MNHEY, SMNVEV (reference sequence). Original analysis: Filtering differed since immunoSEQ provided only junctions, with no quality scores. Libraries were prepared by immunoSEQ multiplex PCR; TCRdb keeps only in-frame clonotypes and omits some of them. That table supplies the V and J calls and clone size; D and trimming were determined from the DNA. The table shows 170,000 or so clones, with over 50% occurring only once. Study-wide results and limits: In contrast to clonotypes shared by all four donors, non-shared clonotypes had lower generation probabilities.

The sequencing input was memory CD4+ T cells sorted from blood. Subset indicated: CD45RA-negative fraction. The V call is TRBV27, the J call TRBJ2-7, with 8 bases that match TRBD1. The source of this sequence is a man in his thirties or forties in good health. CDR3 loop: CASSLAGGIVGEQYF. The CDR3, as DNA: TGTGCCAGCAGTTTGGCAGGGGGCATCGTCGGAGAGCAGTACTTC.